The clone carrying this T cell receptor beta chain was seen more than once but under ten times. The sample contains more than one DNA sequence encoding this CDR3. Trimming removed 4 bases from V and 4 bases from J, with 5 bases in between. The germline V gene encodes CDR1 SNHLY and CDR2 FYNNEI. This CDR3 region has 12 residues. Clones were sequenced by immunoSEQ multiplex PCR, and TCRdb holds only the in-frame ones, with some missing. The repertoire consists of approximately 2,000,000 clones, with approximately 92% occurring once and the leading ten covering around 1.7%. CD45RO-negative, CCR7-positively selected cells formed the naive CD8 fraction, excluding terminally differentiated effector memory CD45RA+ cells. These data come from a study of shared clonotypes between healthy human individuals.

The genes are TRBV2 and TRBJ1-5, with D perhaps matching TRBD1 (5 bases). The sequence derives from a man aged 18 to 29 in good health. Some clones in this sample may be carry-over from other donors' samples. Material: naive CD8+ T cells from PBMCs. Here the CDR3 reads CASSGGNQPQHF. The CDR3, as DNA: TGTGCCAGCAGTGGGGGGAATCAGCCCCAGCATTTT.